Shown below are 32 T cell receptor beta chains from a single sample sequenced in a study of blood T cell repertoires in COVID-19. TCRdb's copy holds only in-frame clones and misses some; the assay was immunoSEQ multiplex PCR. The table shows some 180,000 clones, with around 80% occurring only once. Sequences were obtained from peripheral blood. The source of these receptors is a woman of 80 years or more with active or convalescent COVID-19.

The rearrangement uses TRBV15 and TRBJ1-2; 8 bases align to TRBD1. V lost 5 bases to trimming and J lost 2 bases; unmatched junction nucleotides: 10. Germline V gene data show CDR1 as LNHNV and CDR2 as YYDKDF (reference sequence). The CDR3 contains 16 residues. CDR3 protein: CATSGHGDRSNYGYTF. The CDR3 nucleotides are TGTGCCACCAGCGGACATGGGGACAGGTCAAACTATGGCTACACCTTC.

V usage is TRBV5-1 and J usage is TRBJ2-2, with 7 bases lining up with TRBD2. Germline assignment: CDR1 SGHRS and CDR2 YFSETQ. V lost 1 base, J lost 2 bases, and 5 bases stayed unmatched. The CDR3 extends over 16 amino acids. The CDR3 sequence is CASSLNAGVNTGELFF. CDR3 in DNA: TGCGCCAGCAGCTTGAATGCGGGGGTAAACACCGGGGAGCTGTTTTTT.

The genes are TRBV10-3 and TRBJ1-2; 7 bases agree with TRBD1. The CDR3 contains 15 residues. V lost 3 bases and J lost 2; bases outside the gene matches: 6. The germline CDR1 and CDR2 sequences are ENHRY and SYGVKD. The DNA for the CDR3 is TGTGCCATCAGTGATCACAGGGGCGGAAACTATGGCTACACCTTC. It codes for CAISDHRGGNYGYTF.

The V and J genes are TRBV11-2 and TRBJ2-1, with a weak D call TRBD1 (5 bases). The CDR3 runs to 16 residues. Trimming took off 4 bases at V and 10 bases at J, with 23 bases between the two ends. The germline V gene encodes CDR1 SGHAT and CDR2 FQNNGV. The CDR3 is CASSSRLKDRGTEQFF. CDR3 DNA: TGTGCCAGCAGCTCCCGACTTAAGGATAGGGGAACGGAGCAGTTCTTC.

This chain connects TRBV12-3 or TRBV12-4 to TRBJ1-2, with D unresolved. V lost 5 bases and J 5 bases, leaving 12 bases between the germline ends. The CDR3 runs to 13 residues. CDR3 residues: CASSREMGYGYTF. CDR3 coding DNA: TGTGCCAGCAGTCGGGAAATGGGGTATGGCTACACCTTC.

This clone was counted a single time. The J gene is TRBJ2-1, the V gene TRBV5-4, with 9 bases matching TRBD1. The CDR3 is 15 residues long. V gave up 0 bases and J gave up 7 bases; unmatched junction bases: 5. CDR1 and CDR2 (germline): SGHNT, YYREEE (reference sequence). This CDR3 reads CASSLGLTGGNEQFF. For the CDR3, the DNA is TGTGCCAGCAGCTTGGGCCTGACAGGGGGGAATGAGCAGTTCTTC.

The chain combines TRBV5-6 with TRBJ1-1, with D possibly matching TRBD1 (6 bases). The CDR3 length is 15 residues. V was pared by 0 bases and J by 1 base, with 10 bases between. From germline, CDR1 is SGHDT and CDR2 YYEEEE. CDR3 region: CASSLAPGQNTEAFF. Here the CDR3 DNA reads TGTGCCAGCAGCTTGGCCCCGGGACAGAACACTGAAGCTTTCTTT.

J is TRBJ2-5 and V is TRBV4-1; D is ambiguous. There are 15 residues in the CDR3. The germline V gene encodes CDR1 MGHRA and CDR2 YSYEKL. Trimming took off 0 bases at V and 5 bases at J, with 13 bases between the two ends. The CDR3 region has the DNA TGCGCCAGCAGCCAAGATGACAAGCCCAGGGAGACCCAGTACTTC. Its protein product is CASSQDDKPRETQYF.

The chain is built from TRBV27 and TRBJ2-6; D perhaps matches TRBD2 (5 bases). The germline CDR1 and CDR2 sequences are MNHEY and SMNVEV (reference sequence). This CDR3 is 15 amino acids long. V was cut by 3 bases and J by 0 bases, with 6 bases left in between. In nucleotides, the CDR3 is TGTGCCAGCAGTTTCGGGGTCTCTGGGGCCAACGTCCTGACTTTC. This sequence encodes CASSFGVSGANVLTF.

The CDR3 loop is CASRPQQQSGELFF. The CDR3 DNA sequence: TGTGCCAGCAGGCCGCAACAACAATCCGGGGAGCTGTTTTTT. The chain has TRBV6-5 and TRBJ2-2; D gene ambiguous. The CDR3 runs to 14 residues. V was trimmed by 6 bases and J by 6 bases, leaving 14 bases between them. From germline, CDR1 is MNHEY and CDR2 SVGAGI.

This chain connects TRBV2 to TRBJ1-5, with D maybe TRBD1 (5 bases). The CDR3 has 12 amino acids. The V end was cut by 7 bases, the J end by 6 bases, with 10 bases between. Looked up from germline, CDR1 is SNHLY and CDR2 is FYNNEI. CDR3 coding DNA: TGTGCCAGCACGGAGGGGAGTCAGCCCCAGCATTTT. Translated: CASTEGSQPQHF.

J is TRBJ1-1 and V is TRBV10-3, with 10 bases aligning to TRBD1. The junction had 8 bases not matched to a gene; V was cut back by 6 bases and J by 4 bases. The CDR3 consists of 15 residues. Per the germline V gene, CDR1 is ENHRY and CDR2 is SYGVKD. In DNA, the CDR3 is TGTGCCATCAGCGACAGGGGGCGAGTCGCCACTGAAGCTTTCTTT. Protein: CAISDRGRVATEAFF.

The CDR3 loop reads CASSLWQGGYEQYF. In DNA form, the CDR3 reads TGTGCCAGCAGTTTATGGCAGGGTGGGTACGAGCAGTACTTC. V is TRBV28 and J is TRBJ2-7; D possibly corresponds to TRBD1 (5 bases). From germline, CDR1 is MDHEN and CDR2 SYDVKM. V was shortened by 0 bases and J by 4 bases, with 10 bases between the two germline ends. This CDR3 is 14 amino acids long.

This chain connects TRBV5-1 to TRBJ2-1; TRBD2 matches at 12 bases. Germline V gene sequence: CDR1 SGHRS, CDR2 YFSETQ. This CDR3 comprises 14 residues. V trimming: 4 bases; J trimming: 9 bases; junction bases outside the gene matches: 5. The DNA of the CDR3 is TGCGCCAGCAGCGCGACTAGCGGGAGTCTTGAGCAGTTCTTC. Protein: CASSATSGSLEQFF.

The gene calls are TRBV28 and TRBJ1-6; D is uncertain. The V end lost 7 bases, the J end lost 7 bases, and 11 bases lay between the germline ends. Looked up from germline, CDR1 is MDHEN and CDR2 is SYDVKM. This CDR3 region has 13 residues. The CDR3 bases are TGTGCCAGCACCCGGGATTTAAATTCACCCCTCCACTTT. Its protein is CASTRDLNSPLHF.

The rearrangement links TRBV27 to TRBJ1-2; 7 nucleotides match TRBD1. The germline CDR1 and CDR2 sequences are MNHEY and SMNVEV (reference sequence). The CDR3 extends over 13 amino acids. Trimming at V came to 8 bases and at J to 4 bases, leaving 7 bases not matched to a gene. The CDR3 is CASGRQGGYGYTF. CDR3 coding DNA: TGTGCCAGCGGTAGACAGGGAGGCTATGGCTACACCTTC.

This clone was recorded once. The chain carries TRBV7-2 and TRBJ2-4; the D is unclear. The CDR3 is 14 amino acids. Germline CDR1 SGHTA, CDR2 FQGNSA. V lost 1 base, J lost 10 bases, and 14 bases lay in between. CDR3 sequence: CASSLGTETRIQYF. Here the CDR3 DNA reads TGTGCCAGCAGCTTAGGTACGGAGACCCGAATTCAGTACTTC.

This chain uses TRBV5-4 with TRBJ1-4; D not resolved. CDR3 length equals 16 residues. Germline V lookup: CDR1 SGHNT, CDR2 YYREEE (reference sequence). V lost 4 bases to trimming and J lost 3 bases, with 16 bases between them. The CDR3 region is CASSPSGRRSNEKLFF. The CDR3 coding sequence is TGTGCCAGCAGCCCCAGCGGACGGAGATCTAATGAAAAACTGTTTTTT. The variable domain in full, with the rest retrieved from reference TRBV5-4 and TRBJ1-4, is ETGVTQSPTHLIKTRGQQVTLRCSSQSGHNTVSWYQQALGQGPQFIFQYYREEENGRGNFPPRFSGLQFPNYSSELNVNALELDDSALYLCASSPSGRRSNEKLFFGSGTQLSVL.

The chain recombines TRBV7-8 with TRBJ2-5; weak D call: TRBD2 (6 bases). V lost 5 bases and J 2 bases, leaving 9 bases between the germline ends. CDR1 SGHVS and CDR2 FQNEAQ come from the germline V gene. The CDR3 consists of 13 residues. The CDR3 region is CASSPGLQETQYF. The CDR3 nucleotides read TGTGCCAGCAGCCCGGGACTTCAAGAGACCCAGTACTTC.

This chain links TRBV12-3 or TRBV12-4 with TRBJ1-2; 7 nucleotides match TRBD1. CDR3 size: 13 residues. Trimming cost V 4 bases and J 5 bases; bases outside gene matches: 4. CDR3 amino acids: CASSWGQYYGYTF. CDR3 in DNA: TGTGCCAGCAGTTGGGGACAGTATTATGGCTACACCTTC.

The chain uses TRBV19 and TRBJ2-5, with 13 bases matching TRBD2. This CDR3 contains 15 residues. Germline-derived CDR1 and CDR2 are LNHDA and SQIVND (reference sequence). V was clipped by 6 bases and J by 3 bases; unmatched bases: 4. DNA for the CDR3: TGTGCCAGTAGCTCGGGACTAGCGGGGAAAGAGACCCAGTACTTC. The encoded protein is CASSSGLAGKETQYF.

The V gene is TRBV7-2, the J gene TRBJ1-3; TRBD1 matches 7 bases. The length of the CDR3 is 16 residues. CDR1 and CDR2 from the germline V gene are SGHTA and FQGNSA. J was trimmed by 2 bases and V by 6 bases; bases with no gene match: 10. The CDR3 DNA follows: TGTGCCAGCAGTCGAGGGACAGCCAAGACTGGAAACACCATATATTTT. Translating gives CASSRGTAKTGNTIYF. Looking up the rest from reference TRBV7-2 and TRBJ1-3 gives the full variable domain: GAGVSQSPSNKVTEKGKDVELRCDPISGHTALYWYRQSLGQGLEFLIYFQGNSAPDKSGLPSDRFSAERTGGSVSTLTIQRTQQEDSAVYLCASSRGTAKTGNTIYFGEGSWLTVV.

The chain combines TRBV5-4 with TRBJ2-3; D possibly corresponds to TRBD2 (6 bases). The germline gives CDR1 SGHNT, CDR2 YYREEE (reference sequence). Deletions cut 0 bases from V and 2 bases from J, with 10 bases between. This CDR3 has 15 amino acids. In nucleotides, the CDR3 is TGTGCCAGCAGCTTGGAATCTAGCGTCACAGATACGCAGTATTTT. Protein: CASSLESSVTDTQYF.

The chain combines TRBV5-4 with TRBJ2-3, with 8 bases matching TRBD2. The V gene end was trimmed by 1 base and the J gene end by 0 bases; junction bases not matched to a gene: 4. The CDR3 sequence is 16 residues long. Germline CDR1 SGHNT, CDR2 YYREEE (reference sequence). CDR3 DNA: TGTGCCAGCAGCTTGAGGCTAGCGGGTAGCACAGATACGCAGTATTTT. Its translation is CASSLRLAGSTDTQYF.

This clone came up a few times. V gene TRBV21-1 combines with J gene TRBJ2-7; the D call in the table, TRBD2, was not verified against the DNA. TRBV21-1 is a pseudogene segment. CDR3 length: 15 residues. CDR3: CASSKATSGTYEQYF. CDR3 DNA: TGTGCCAGCAGCAAAGCGACTAGCGGAACCTACGAGCAGTACTTC.

This clone was seen a few times. CDR3 loop: CASSAHRAVGGQPQHF. The CDR3 bases are TGTGCCAGCAGTGCTCACAGGGCCGTAGGGGGTCAGCCCCAGCATTTT. The rearrangement links TRBV6-1 to TRBJ1-5, with D maybe TRBD1 (6 bases). The CDR3 runs 16 residues. The V end was cut by 4 bases, the J end by 6 bases, with 19 bases between. Germline values: CDR1 MNHNS, CDR2 SASEGT.

The gene calls are TRBV7-9 and TRBJ2-7; D perhaps matches TRBD1 (6 bases). The V gene's germline CDR1 is SEHNR and CDR2 FQNEAQ (reference sequence). CDR3 length: 14 amino acids. V was pared by 4 bases and J by 6 bases, with 16 bases between. CDR3 residues: CASSSRSTGIEQYF. As DNA, the CDR3 is TGTGCCAGCAGCTCCCGCTCCACAGGGATCGAGCAGTACTTC.

The rearrangement joins TRBV4-2 to TRBJ2-7; tentative D call: TRBD2 (6 bases). Trimming pared 1 base from V and 4 bases from J, leaving 14 bases between. This CDR3 has 15 residues. Germline CDR1 LGHNA, CDR2 YNFKEQ. CDR3 sequence: CASSQGGVSRYEQYF. DNA of the CDR3: TGTGCCAGCAGCCAAGGCGGGGTGTCTCGGTACGAGCAGTACTTC.

The rearrangement uses TRBV5-6 and TRBJ1-5, with D maybe TRBD1 (6 bases). The V gene lost 3 bases and the J gene lost 0 bases, with 13 bases spanning the gap. The CDR3 spans 16 residues. Germline CDR1 SGHDT, CDR2 YYEEEE. CDR3 DNA: TGTGCCAGCAGCTCCAGGGGCGGGTATAGCAATCAGCCCCAGCATTTT. Amino acids: CASSSRGGYSNQPQHF.

V is TRBV19 and J is TRBJ1-3, with a tentative D call TRBD1 (6 bases). Trimming took off 6 bases at V and 2 bases at J, with 14 bases between the two ends. The CDR3 totals 15 residues. CDR1 is LNHDA, CDR2 SQIVND, per germline (reference sequence). In nucleotides, the CDR3 is TGTGCCAGTAGACCAGGGGTTTATACTGGAAACACCATATATTTT. Protein product: CASRPGVYTGNTIYF.

The chain combines TRBV10-3 with TRBJ2-3; 7 bases are a match to TRBD1. CDR1 and CDR2 from the germline V gene are ENHRY and SYGVKD. Unmatched junction bases numbered 6, after V lost 5 bases and J lost 1 base. CDR3 size: 15 residues. CDR3 coding DNA: TGTGCCATCAGTCTCCGGGACAGTGGCACAGATACGCAGTATTTT. This sequence encodes CAISLRDSGTDTQYF.

The chain combines TRBV7-8 with TRBJ2-7, with 14 bases aligning to TRBD2. The germline gives CDR1 SGHVS, CDR2 FQNEAQ. The CDR3 is 17 residues long. Trimming removed 3 bases from V and 2 bases from J; junction bases left unmatched: 6. The CDR3 sequence: CASSLGLAGAPTYEQYF. DNA for the CDR3: TGTGCCAGCAGCTTGGGACTAGCGGGGGCCCCGACCTACGAGCAGTACTTC. Looking up the rest from reference TRBV7-8 and TRBJ2-7 gives the full variable domain: GAGVSQSPRYKVAKRGQDVALRCDPISGHVSLFWYQQALGQGPEFLTYFQNEAQLDKSGLPSDRFFAERPEGSVSTLKIQRTQQEDSAVYLCASSLGLAGAPTYEQYFGPGTRLTVT.